A selection of T cell receptor beta chains follows, all from one sample in a study of blood T cell repertoires in COVID-19. Here immunoSEQ multiplex PCR was the method, and the copy in TCRdb shows in-frame clones only, minus some. The sample carries about 160,000 clones, roughly 88% recorded once. Sequences were obtained from peripheral blood. The receptor set was obtained from a man in his late teens or twenties with acute or convalescent COVID-19. Both conserved end residues are part of each CDR3. The D gene is left open where the match is weak. The size entry is marked missing in some rows and otherwise reads once, few, many or a size class.

CASSEEYFGVGNTIYF	TGTGCCAGCAGTGAAGAATATTTCGGGGTTGGAAACACCATATATTTT	TRBV6-1	TRBJ1-3	-	-
CASSLNGRTSTDTQYF	TGCGCCAGCAGCTTGAATGGGAGAACTAGCACAGATACGCAGTATTTT	TRBV5-1	TRBJ2-3	-	-
CASSGQINTEAFF	TGTGCCAGCAGCGGACAGATAAACACTGAAGCTTTCTTT	TRBV9	TRBJ1-1	-	-
CAWSQGTGSLNEKLFF	TGTGCCTGGAGTCAAGGGACAGGATCTTTAAATGAAAAACTGTTTTTT	TRBV30	TRBJ1-4	-	TRBD1
CSASPPAGSNQPQHF	TGCAGTGCTAGTCCCCCAGCAGGGTCGAATCAGCCCCAGCATTTT	TRBV20-1	TRBJ1-5	-	-
CASSPFSPWTGQNNQPQHF	TGTGCCAGCAGTCCCTTCAGCCCCTGGACAGGGCAAAACAATCAGCCCCAGCATTTT	TRBV27	TRBJ1-5	-	TRBD1
CASGNYTGTGPFRTYNEQFF	TGTGCTAGTGGTAATTATACCGGGACAGGTCCCTTCCGAACTTACAATGAGCAGTTCTTC	TRBV12-5	TRBJ2-1	-	TRBD1
CASSPPGTSGGAEVQETQYF	TGTGCCAGCAGCCCGCCTGGGACTAGCGGGGGGGCCGAAGTACAGGAGACCCAGTACTTC	TRBV3-1/TRBV3-2	TRBJ2-5	-	TRBD2
CASSEDRFGLTLAKNIQYF	TGTGCCAGCAGTGAAGACAGATTTGGCCTTACGTTAGCCAAAAACATTCAGTACTTC	TRBV6-1	TRBJ2-4	-	-
CASRWGQGADNSPLHF	TGTGCCAGCAGATGGGGACAGGGGGCGGATAATTCACCCCTCCACTTT	TRBV5-5	TRBJ1-6	few	TRBD1
CATSDPGQGYNEQFF	TGTGCCACCAGTGATCCGGGACAGGGTTACAATGAGCAGTTCTTC	TRBV24-1	TRBJ2-1	-	TRBD1
CASSLPESGGLYNEQFF	TGTGCCAGCAGCCTTCCCGAGAGCGGGGGGCTTTACAATGAGCAGTTCTTC	TRBV5-5	TRBJ2-1	-	TRBD2
CASSPSGQGNTEAFF	TGTGCCAGCAGCCCGTCTGGACAGGGGAACACTGAAGCTTTCTTT	TRBV4-2	TRBJ1-1	once	TRBD1
CATSDAGTESPYEQYF	TGTGCCACCAGTGACGCCGGGACAGAGAGTCCCTACGAGCAGTACTTC	TRBV24-1	TRBJ2-7	-	TRBD1
CASSHPTGGERNYGYTF	TGTGCCAGCAGCCACCCGACAGGGGGCGAGAGAAACTATGGCTACACCTTC	TRBV4-2	TRBJ1-2	-	TRBD1
CASSLGRGTGDNEQFF	TGTGCCAGCAGCCTAGGGAGGGGGACAGGGGACAATGAGCAGTTCTTC	TRBV7-2	TRBJ2-1	-	TRBD1
CASSPPGAATDTQYF	TGTGCCAGCTCACCACCGGGGGCGGCCACAGATACGCAGTATTTT	TRBV18	TRBJ2-3	-	-
CAWSVSYRGYQPQHF	TGTGCCTGGAGTGTATCCTACAGGGGGTATCAGCCCCAGCATTTT	TRBV30	TRBJ1-5	-	TRBD1
CASSLAVQGGETQYF	TGTGCCAGCAGCTTGGCCGTGCAGGGTGGAGAGACCCAGTACTTC	TRBV5-4	TRBJ2-5	-	-
CASSRDRGTYNEQFF	TGTGCCAGCAGCCGTGACAGGGGAACCTACAATGAGCAGTTCTTC	TRBV3-1/TRBV3-2	TRBJ2-1	-	TRBD1
CASSFWTADNEQFF	TGCGCCAGCAGCTTTTGGACAGCCGACAATGAGCAGTTCTTC	TRBV5-1	TRBJ2-1	-	-
CASSLEYATGNTIYF	TGCGCCAGCAGCTTGGAATACGCGACTGGAAACACCATATATTTT	TRBV5-1	TRBJ1-3	-	-